This T cell receptor (beta chain) was sequenced during a study of T-cell reconstitution after alpha-beta-depleted transplantation in children. CDR1 is MNHEY, CDR2 SMNVEV, per germline (reference sequence). Trimming took 4 bases from V and 3 from J, leaving 9 bases between them. The CDR3 contains 13 residues. Using unique molecular identifiers, the investigators prepared the TCRbeta library. MiXCR was run by TCRdb on the PCR reads, yielding one entry per CDR3 protein. The table has 360,000 or so distinct CDR3 sequences, approximately 20% seen once. The sequence was obtained from a human donor who donated a stem cell graft to a child with acute myeloid leukemia. The V and J genes are TRBV27 and TRBJ1-2, with D tentatively TRBD1 (5 bases). Sequencing was performed on PBMCs from the stem cell graft donor, taken from the stem cell graft. The CDR3 DNA reads as TGTGCCAGCAGTTGGGACGGGGACTATGGCTACACCTTC. This codes for CASSWDGDYGYTF.